This T cell receptor (beta chain) was documented in a study of post-analysis software for immune sequencing data. Across the whole study: Recorded disease courses covered relapsing-remitting, secondary progressive and progressive-relapsing multiple sclerosis. Some patients had no subtype annotation.

This clonotype was recorded once. Its matching antigen is unknown. Sequence at one end of the junction differs from germline and may be a read error. This CDR3 has 12 residues. The V gene's germline CDR1 is DFQATT and CDR2 SNEGSKA (reference sequence). Study results and caveats: Higher frequency in patients than in controls was seen for about five TRBV segments, with TRBV5-6, TRBV5-1 and TRBV20-1 among them. In multiple sclerosis, normalized Chao1 diversity was significantly below that of controls. F measure grouped same-batch samples tightly together.

TCR beta cDNA libraries had unique molecular identifiers. A single record per CDR3 protein comes from TCRdb applying MiXCR to the PCR reads. Of about 770,000 distinct CDR3 sequences in the sample, 35% to 55% were seen once. The chain is built from TRBV20-1 and TRBJ2-3; weak D call: TRBD2 (5 bases). The receptor was derived from a girl under 18 with multiple sclerosis. Sequencing was performed on blood. CDR3 region: CSTRRSTDTQYF. The CDR3 DNA reads TGCAGTACTAGGCGAAGCACAGATACGCAGTATTTT.